This T cell receptor beta chain was sequenced for a study of response to subunit inactivated influenza vaccine. TCRdb ran MiXCR on the RT-PCR reads and lists one entry per CDR3 protein. The top ten hold less than 8.5% of the sample, which has 200,000 to 300,000 distinct CDR3 sequences, 9% to 15% seen once. V dropped 0 bases and J dropped 7 bases, with 12 bases sitting between them. The CDR3 contains 13 residues. CDR1 is DFQATT, CDR2 SNEGSKA, per germline (reference sequence). Whole-study findings and limits: The authors suggested that every seasonal influenza vaccination recruits few new T cells.

This clonotype was seen many times. Its antigen remains unidentified. This TCR was sampled from a man aged 45-60 years who received an inactivated influenza vaccine. Sequenced material: non-naive T cells sorted from PBMCs, taken less than 15 days before vaccination. This rearrangement joins TRBV20-1 to TRBJ1-2, with a possible D match to TRBD1 (5 bases). The CDR3 DNA reads TGCAGTGCTAGAGATTCCAGGGATCCTGGCTACACCTTC. This translates into CSARDSRDPGYTF.